These 16 T cell receptor beta chains originate from one sample sequenced in a study of cytomegalovirus exposure and HLA in healthy donors. Here immunoSEQ multiplex PCR was the method, and the copy in TCRdb shows in-frame clones only, minus some. Of 150,000 to 200,000 clones in the sample, roughly 90% were seen once. The material sequenced was PBMCs. The receptors shown here come from a young man in good health and CMV-seropositive.

This CDR3 is CASSLGATPYEQYF. CDR3 coding DNA: TGTGCCAGCAGCCTGGGGGCTACCCCCTACGAGCAGTACTTC. This chain joins TRBV4-2 and TRBJ2-7, with D tentatively TRBD1 (6 bases). This CDR3 contains 14 residues. CDR1 LGHNA and CDR2 YNFKEQ come from the germline V gene. The V gene lost 4 bases and the J gene lost 2 bases, with 12 bases spanning the gap.

V gene TRBV7-2 combines with J gene TRBJ2-5, with 13 positions matching TRBD2. Germline V gene sequence: CDR1 SGHTA, CDR2 FQGNSA. This CDR3 contains 17 residues. The V segment lost 6 bases and the J segment 5 bases; nucleotides outside the gene matches: 12. The CDR3 loop reads CASRHTSGRAGDETQYF. In DNA form, the CDR3 reads TGTGCCAGCAGACATACTAGCGGGAGGGCCGGGGATGAGACCCAGTACTTC.

This CDR3 reads CASSSIPKAGGPGEQYF. The CDR3 DNA reads as TGTGCCAGCAGCAGTATACCTAAAGCGGGAGGGCCAGGCGAGCAGTACTTC. The chain is built from TRBV13 and TRBJ2-7; 10 positions agree with TRBD2. V trimming: 5 bases; J trimming: 6 bases; junction bases outside the gene matches: 16. CDR3 length: 17 residues. Germline V gene lookup returns CDR1 PRHDT and CDR2 FYEKMQ (reference sequence).

This clone was counted between two and nine times. An end of the junction does not agree with germline; a read error may underlie this. The rearrangement uses TRBV5-6 and TRBJ2-1; TRBD2 aligns across 7 bases. This CDR3 region has 13 residues. CDR1 is SGHDT, CDR2 YYEEEE, per germline. As DNA, the CDR3 is TGTGCCAGCAGCTTGGTGGCGGGAGAAGGCCTGGTCTTC. Translation: CASSLVAGEGLVF.

This clone was detected a few times. At one boundary the junction diverges from the germline segment, which might be a read error. The chain uses TRBV7-6 and TRBJ2-2, with D possibly TRBD2 on 5 matching bases. CDR1 is SGHVS and CDR2 is FNYEAQ in the germline V gene. The CDR3 has 14 amino acids. This CDR3 reads CASSLAANTGELFF. DNA of the CDR3: TGTGCCAGCAGCCTAGCCGCGAACACCGGGGAGCTGTTTTTT.

The J gene is TRBJ1-5, the V gene TRBV28, with D possibly being TRBD1 (5 bases). Germline CDR1 reads MDHEN; CDR2 reads SYDVKM. The CDR3 contains 14 residues. Between the trimmed V and J ends, which lost 5 bases and 7 bases, there was a span of 15 bases. The CDR3 region is CASSSRWGDQPQHF. The CDR3 region has the DNA TGTGCCAGCAGTAGCAGGTGGGGGGACCAGCCCCAGCATTTT.

This clone showed up just once. This sequence joins TRBV28 and TRBJ2-1; D gene ambiguous. The germline V gene has CDR1 MDHEN and CDR2 SYDVKM. The V gene lost 6 bases and the J gene lost 2 bases, with 8 bases spanning the gap. The CDR3 length is 13 residues. This CDR3 reads CASSPTTYNEQFF. The DNA of the CDR3 is TGTGCCAGCAGCCCTACTACCTACAATGAGCAGTTCTTC.

The CDR3 sequence is CASSWRQGNTEAFF. The CDR3 DNA sequence: TGTGCCAGCAGCTGGAGACAGGGCAACACTGAAGCTTTCTTT. J is TRBJ1-1 and V is TRBV11-2; 7 bases fit TRBD1. Trimming cost V 4 bases and J 2 bases; bases outside gene matches: 4. Germline V gives CDR1 SGHAT, CDR2 FQNNGV. There are 14 residues in the CDR3.

This chain connects TRBV5-1 to TRBJ2-1, with D possibly TRBD2 on 5 matching bases. This CDR3 region has 18 residues. Germline CDR1 reads SGHRS; CDR2 reads YFSETQ. The V gene lost 3 bases and the J gene lost 2 bases, with 21 bases spanning the gap. CDR3: CASSSMPLDPTPYNEQFF. The CDR3 coding sequence is TGCGCCAGCAGCTCGATGCCACTAGACCCCACTCCCTACAATGAGCAGTTCTTC.

The chain is built from TRBV5-1 and TRBJ2-7; 8 bases align to TRBD1. J was trimmed by 2 bases and V by 2 bases; bases with no gene match: 12. The germline gives CDR1 SGHRS, CDR2 YFSETQ. The CDR3 is made up of 17 amino acids. CDR3 sequence reads: CASSFNSARGHTYEQYF. In DNA form, the CDR3 reads TGCGCCAGCAGCTTCAATTCGGCCAGGGGGCATACCTACGAGCAGTACTTC.

The J gene is TRBJ1-4, the V gene TRBV5-1; tentatively, D is TRBD1 (6 bases). CDR1 SGHRS and CDR2 YFSETQ come from the germline V gene. V lost 0 bases and J lost 3, with 12 bases in between. This CDR3 is 16 amino acids long. In DNA, the CDR3 is TGCGCCAGCAGCTTGGACGGACAGCCTGCTAATGAAAAACTGTTTTTT. It yields the protein CASSLDGQPANEKLFF.

The chain uses TRBV9 and TRBJ2-1; 9 nucleotides align to TRBD1. Trimming at V came to 4 bases and at J to 8 bases, leaving 22 bases not matched to a gene. The germline gives CDR1 SGDLS, CDR2 YYNGEE. The CDR3 runs to 19 residues. CDR3 in amino acids: CASSSSYRDRAPRSDEQFF. The CDR3 coding sequence is TGTGCCAGCAGCTCCTCTTACCGGGACAGGGCTCCTCGTAGCGATGAGCAGTTCTTC.

This chain links TRBV5-1 with TRBJ2-1; 8 bases agree with TRBD2. The germline V gene encodes CDR1 SGHRS and CDR2 YFSETQ. The V gene end was trimmed by 2 bases and the J gene end by 6 bases; junction bases not matched to a gene: 10. The CDR3 spans 16 residues. The CDR3 DNA is TGCGCCAGCAGCTTTGGTGGGACTAGGGGTTCCAATGAGCAGTTCTTC. Protein sequence: CASSFGGTRGSNEQFF. The complete variable domain, with remaining parts taken from reference TRBV5-1 and TRBJ2-1, reads KAGVTQTPRYLIKTRGQQVTLSCSPISGHRSVSWYQQTPGQGLQFLFEYFSETQRNKGNFPGRFSGRQFSNSRSEMNVSTLELGDSALYLCASSFGGTRGSNEQFFGPGTRLTVL.

This clone was seen a few times. The chain couples TRBV27 to TRBJ1-2; D not certain. This CDR3 region has 13 residues. Germline CDR1 MNHEY, CDR2 SMNVEV (reference sequence). The V gene lost 3 bases and the J gene lost 1 base, with 6 bases spanning the gap. In nucleotides, the CDR3 is TGTGCCAGCAGTTTTTCGGTTAACTATGGCTACACCTTC. Encoded protein: CASSFSVNYGYTF.

This clone was detected only once. This sequence joins TRBV19 and TRBJ1-2; possible D gene TRBD1, 5 bases. The CDR3 length is 12 residues. V was trimmed by 9 bases and J by 4 bases, leaving 12 bases between them. Germline V gene lookup returns CDR1 LNHDA and CDR2 SQIVND (reference sequence). As DNA, the CDR3 is TGTGCCAGAAGGAGACAGCCCTATGGCTACACCTTC. The encoded protein is CARRRQPYGYTF.

The J gene is TRBJ2-3, the V gene TRBV28; 8 bases match TRBD2. The germline CDR1 and CDR2 sequences are MDHEN and SYDVKM. V shed 1 base and J 2 bases; nucleotides not matched to a gene: 5. The CDR3 covers 16 residues. CDR3 loop: CASSLSTSGPTDTQYF. The CDR3 bases are TGTGCCAGCAGTTTATCCACTAGCGGACCCACAGATACGCAGTATTTT.